Below are 17 T cell receptor beta chains sequenced from a single sample in a study of blood T cell repertoires in COVID-19 (TCRdb year 2020). To prepare the library, the immunoSEQ multiplex PCR assay was applied. The immuneACCESS repertoire file appears here via TCRdb, limited to in-frame rearrangements. These files lack a portion of the clones; in checked studies, under half of the deficit traces to unresolved V genes, and the cause of the others is not known. Across this sample there are 150,000 to 200,000 clones, with approximately 91% seen only once. The top ten clonotypes cover about 2.5% of the sample. Sequencing was done on a sample of peripheral blood. The receptors were sampled from a man between 18 and 35 years old with acute or convalescent COVID-19.

The chain has TRBV9 and TRBJ1-6; 9 bases fit TRBD1. Germline CDR1 reads SGDLS; CDR2 reads YYNGEE. The CDR3 runs to 15 residues. V gave up 4 bases and J gave up 7 bases; unmatched junction bases: 6. CDR3 coding DNA: TGTGCCAGCAGCTCGGGACAGGGCGGGAATTCACCCCTCCACTTT. Translated, it gives CASSSGQGGNSPLHF.

The V call is TRBV27, the J call TRBJ1-6; D is unresolved. The CDR3 contains 16 residues. Germline lookup yields CDR1 MNHEY and CDR2 SMNVEV (reference sequence). The V end lost 3 bases, the J end lost 5 bases, and 14 bases lay between the germline ends. The CDR3 loop reads CASSFARVGNNSPLHF. As DNA, the CDR3 is TGTGCCAGCAGTTTCGCGAGGGTTGGGAATAATTCACCCCTCCACTTT.

This chain connects TRBV5-4 to TRBJ2-1; a weak D match, TRBD1 (6 bases). The V and J ends lost 4 bases and 5 bases respectively, with 13 bases between them. CDR1 SGHNT and CDR2 YYREEE come from the germline V gene (reference sequence). The CDR3 extends over 14 amino acids. The CDR3 loop reads CASSLPHRDNEQFF. In nucleotides, the CDR3 is TGTGCCAGCAGCCTCCCCCACAGGGACAATGAGCAGTTCTTC.

This chain links TRBV25-1 with TRBJ2-2; 8 nucleotides align to TRBD2. Unmatched junction bases numbered 7, after V lost 4 bases and J lost 0 bases. This CDR3 is built from 17 residues. The germline V gene encodes CDR1 MGHDK and CDR2 SYGVNS. The DNA for the CDR3 is TGTGCCAGCAGTGGTATAGCGGGAACTGCGAACACCGGGGAGCTGTTTTTT. Protein sequence: CASSGIAGTANTGELFF.

This clone turned up a few times. At one end, the junction sequence differs from germline, possibly due to a read error. V usage is TRBV7-9 and J usage is TRBJ1-1; 7 positions agree with TRBD1. This CDR3 spans 15 amino acids. Germline V gene data show CDR1 as SEHNR and CDR2 as FQNEAQ (reference sequence). The CDR3 here is CAISFETGAQGEAFF. CDR3 coding DNA: TGTGCCATCAGCTTCGAAACAGGGGCCCAGGGCGAAGCTTTCTTT.

The V gene is TRBV6-6, the J gene TRBJ2-7, with TRBD1 matching over 8 bases. This CDR3 contains 16 residues. Germline V gene sequence: CDR1 MNHNY, CDR2 SVGAGI (reference sequence). The V segment lost 5 bases and the J segment 1 base; nucleotides outside the gene matches: 10. The CDR3 is CASSPTGQGWSYEQYF. As DNA, the CDR3 is TGTGCCAGCAGTCCGACCGGACAGGGCTGGTCCTACGAGCAGTACTTC.

The count of this clone is one. The CDR3: CVSSPGLAGGLTGELFF. The CDR3 DNA is TGTGTTTCCTCCCCGGGGCTAGCGGGGGGGCTCACCGGGGAGCTGTTTTTT. V gene TRBV5-4 combines with J gene TRBJ2-2; 12 nucleotides match TRBD2. The CDR3 runs to 17 residues. Germline V gene data show CDR1 as SGHNT and CDR2 as YYREEE (reference sequence).

This chain links TRBV12-3 or TRBV12-4 with TRBJ2-1; D gene uncertain. This CDR3 comprises 12 residues. Trimming stripped 4 bases from V and 10 bases from J, with 11 bases between. CDR3 sequence: CASSYGGREQFF. The CDR3 DNA reads TGTGCCAGCAGTTACGGTGGTCGGGAGCAGTTCTTC.

V gene TRBV9 combines with J gene TRBJ1-1; TRBD1 agrees at 7 bases. This CDR3 comprises 15 residues. CDR1 is SGDLS, CDR2 YYNGEE, per germline. The junction had 3 bases not matched to a gene; V was cut back by 0 bases and J by 1 base. CDR3 sequence (DNA): TGTGCCAGCAGCGTAGTTGGGACAGCGAACACTGAAGCTTTCTTT. This encodes CASSVVGTANTEAFF.

The chain joins TRBV19 to TRBJ2-2, with TRBD1 identical over 7 bases. The CDR3 contains 15 residues. The V and J ends lost 4 bases and 6 bases, in that order; junction bases with no gene match: 8. CDR1 and CDR2 from the germline V gene are LNHDA and SQIVND (reference sequence). The CDR3 bases are TGTGCCAGTAGTACGGACAGGCGAGCGGCCGGGGAGCTGTTTTTT. It specifies CASSTDRRAAGELFF.

The chain joins TRBV2 to TRBJ2-2; possibly TRBD2 for D (5 bases). CDR1 and CDR2 (germline): SNHLY, FYNNEI. Trimming took 3 bases from V and 1 from J, leaving 6 bases between them. This CDR3 comprises 14 residues. The DNA of the CDR3 is TGTGCCAGCAGTGAGGGAGAGAACACCGGGGAGCTGTTTTTT. It encodes CASSEGENTGELFF.

This rearrangement joins TRBV5-4 to TRBJ2-1; 8 bases map to TRBD2. The CDR3 has 15 residues. CDR1 and CDR2 from the germline V gene are SGHNT and YYREEE (reference sequence). J was trimmed by 4 bases and V by 0 bases; bases with no gene match: 3. The CDR3 coding sequence is TGTGCCAGCAGCTTGGGAGCGGGAGATTACAATGAGCAGTTCTTC. Translation: CASSLGAGDYNEQFF.

The gene calls are TRBV5-1 and TRBJ1-3; D perhaps matches TRBD1 (5 bases). CDR3 length: 13 amino acids. V lost 5 bases, J lost 10 bases, and 16 bases lay in between. Germline CDR1 SGHRS, CDR2 YFSETQ. The CDR3 region is CASSLDNLSTIYF. In DNA form, the CDR3 reads TGCGCCAGCAGTCTGGACAATCTTTCGACCATATATTTT.

The chain links TRBV30 to TRBJ1-6, with TRBD1 matching 7 bases. The V gene's germline CDR1 is GTSNPN and CDR2 SVGIG (reference sequence). This CDR3 has 17 residues. The junction had 21 bases not matched to a gene; V was cut back by 3 bases and J by 13 bases. As DNA, the CDR3 is TGTGCCTGGAGCGCAACGAAGGGGCAAGATGGACAGGAGCCCCTCCACTTT. Amino acid sequence: CAWSATKGQDGQEPLHF.

The gene calls are TRBV5-4 and TRBJ2-3, with 11 nucleotides matching TRBD2. Germline V gene data show CDR1 as SGHNT and CDR2 as YYREEE (reference sequence). The CDR3 has 15 residues. With 4 bases clipped from V and 1 base from J, the junction kept 2 bases outside the gene matches. The CDR3 coding sequence is TGTGCCAGCAGCCCGGGACTAGCGGGCACAGATACGCAGTATTTT. Its protein product is CASSPGLAGTDTQYF.

The V and J genes are TRBV6-6 and TRBJ1-4, with 8 bases fitting TRBD1. Trimming took 5 bases from V and 8 from J; bases not matched to a gene: 10. Per germline, CDR1 MNHNY and CDR2 SVGAGI (reference sequence). This CDR3 is built from 15 residues. CDR3 nucleotide sequence: TGTGCCAGCAGTCTCGACAGGGGAGAAGGAGAAAAACTGTTTTTT. This encodes CASSLDRGEGEKLFF.

The chain carries TRBV7-9 and TRBJ2-1, with D possibly matching TRBD1 (6 bases). The CDR3 consists of 15 residues. Germline V gene lookup returns CDR1 SEHNR and CDR2 FQNEAQ (reference sequence). Deletions cut 5 bases from V and 0 bases from J, with 11 bases between. DNA of the CDR3: TGTGCCAGCAGCCCCGAGACAGGCTCCTACAATGAGCAGTTCTTC. It codes for CASSPETGSYNEQFF.